Shown below are 22 T cell receptor beta chains from a single sample sequenced in a study of radiation and T cells in renal cell carcinoma. The time point: blood 2 weeks post-SBRT. Sample treatment: 15 Gy SBRT to primary tumor, nephrectomy 4 weeks later. TCRdb's table, derived via immunoSEQ multiplex PCR, lists solely in-frame clones and lacks some. This table has roughly 120,000 clones, roughly 77% appearing once. The sequenced sample was blood, obtained from a patient whose treatment included radiotherapy and nephrectomy. The receptors stem from a woman aged 55-69 years with renal cell carcinoma.

The rearrangement joins TRBV2 to TRBJ2-2; possible D gene TRBD1, 6 bases. This CDR3 is built from 15 residues. V lost 6 bases and J lost 4, with 15 bases in between. Germline loops: CDR1 SNHLY, CDR2 FYNNEI. This chain's CDR3 is CASRVTGIGTGELFF. The DNA for the CDR3 is TGTGCCAGCAGAGTAACAGGGATTGGCACCGGGGAGCTGTTTTTT.

The gene calls are TRBV15 and TRBJ2-7, with 12 bases fitting TRBD1. Germline CDR1 and CDR2: LNHNV and YYDKDF (reference sequence). The junction had 7 bases not matched to a gene; V was cut back by 6 bases and J by 4 bases. The CDR3 length is 15 residues. The DNA of the CDR3 is TGTGCCACCAGGGATGGGACAGGGGGCAGGTACGAGCAGTACTTC. Protein product: CATRDGTGGRYEQYF.

The chain links TRBV6-1 to TRBJ2-5, with unresolved D. V lost 1 base, J lost 4 bases, and 16 bases lay in between. This CDR3 has 16 residues. Germline CDR1 and CDR2: MNHNS and SASEGT. CDR3 in amino acids: CASSEGYLWAGETQYF. The CDR3 coding sequence is TGTGCCAGCAGTGAAGGGTATTTGTGGGCAGGAGAGACCCAGTACTTC.

This clone occurred many times. The rearrangement uses TRBV18 and TRBJ1-5; D is perhaps TRBD1 (5 bases). V was cut by 6 bases and J by 6 bases, with 15 bases left in between. The CDR3 runs to 14 residues. CDR1 is KGHSH, CDR2 LQKENI, per germline. The CDR3 reads CASSRLLGGQPQHF. Written as DNA, the CDR3 is TGTGCCAGCTCCCGATTGTTGGGGGGTCAGCCCCAGCATTTT.

The CDR3 DNA reads as TGTGCCAGAAGCTTGGTGACAGGAGTAAGCTCTGGAAACACCATATATTTT. Translating it yields CARSLVTGVSSGNTIYF. The rearrangement joins TRBV5-3 to TRBJ1-3; maybe TRBD1 (6 bases). TRBV5-3 has ORF status, its function being uncertain. Trimming took off 0 bases at V and 0 bases at J, with 13 bases between the two ends. The CDR3 extends over 17 amino acids.

This rearrangement joins TRBV28 to TRBJ2-5, with 15 bases that match TRBD2. Trimming at V came to 5 bases and at J to 7 bases, leaving 5 bases not matched to a gene. From germline, CDR1 is MDHEN and CDR2 SYDVKM. The CDR3 sequence is 15 residues long. In DNA, the CDR3 is TGTGCCAGCAGTGCCGGGACTAGCGGGGGGCCGACCCAGTACTTC. Its protein product is CASSAGTSGGPTQYF.

V usage is TRBV9 and J usage is TRBJ1-5, with D tentatively TRBD1 (5 bases). Germline-derived CDR1 and CDR2 are SGDLS and YYNGEE. CDR3 length: 14 amino acids. Trimming cost V 5 bases and J 5 bases, with 14 bases left between them. CDR3 residues: CASSGREADQPQHF. The CDR3 coding sequence is TGTGCCAGCAGTGGCAGGGAGGCAGATCAGCCCCAGCATTTT.

As regards this clone: Within the sample, other DNA sequences also encode this same CDR3. V usage is TRBV5-4 and J usage is TRBJ1-6; tentatively, D is TRBD1 (6 bases). Trimming cost V 4 bases and J 1 base, with 9 bases left between them. This CDR3 region has 15 residues. Germline-derived CDR1 and CDR2 are SGHNT and YYREEE (reference sequence). CDR3 bases: TGTGCCAGCAGCCTCAGGGGTTCCTATAATTCACCCCTCCACTTT. Translating it yields CASSLRGSYNSPLHF.

This chain connects TRBV28 to TRBJ2-3; 8 bases fit TRBD1. The junction had 7 bases not matched to a gene; V was cut back by 5 bases and J by 3 bases. This CDR3 is built from 15 residues. From germline, CDR1 is MDHEN and CDR2 SYDVKM. This chain's CDR3 is CASSTDRVGTDTQYF. Written as DNA, the CDR3 is TGTGCCAGCAGTACGGACAGGGTGGGGACAGATACGCAGTATTTT.

The chain links TRBV14 to TRBJ1-2; D is undetermined. This CDR3 comprises 13 residues. Germline V gene data show CDR1 as SGHDN and CDR2 as FVKESK. V was cut by 4 bases and J by 4 bases, with 10 bases left in between. CDR3 amino acids: CASSLHLGYGYTF. The CDR3, as DNA: TGTGCCAGCAGCCTCCACCTTGGCTATGGCTACACCTTC.

The rearrangement joins TRBV4-1 to TRBJ2-7; the D call may be TRBD1 or TRBD2 (5 bases each). This CDR3 region has 15 residues. Germline CDR1 and CDR2: MGHRA and YSYEKL. V shed 3 bases and J shed 6 bases, with 18 bases lying between them. CDR3 residues: CASSQGPGTNSEQYF. The CDR3 DNA reads TGCGCCAGCAGCCAGGGACCAGGGACCAACAGCGAGCAGTACTTC.

The V call is TRBV9, the J call TRBJ1-1; no firm D call. V lost 3 bases and J lost 2, with 8 bases in between. This CDR3 has 13 residues. CDR1 is SGDLS and CDR2 is YYNGEE in the germline V gene. CDR3 in amino acids: CASSGPLNTEAFF. The DNA of the CDR3 is TGTGCCAGCAGCGGGCCCCTCAACACTGAAGCTTTCTTT.

The CDR3 loop reads CASAESRGGEKLFF. CDR3 nucleotide sequence: TGTGCCAGCGCCGAAAGTCGGGGTGGTGAAAAACTGTTTTTT. The chain links TRBV2 to TRBJ1-4; D unclear. The CDR3 sequence is 14 residues long. Trimming removed 8 bases from V and 7 bases from J, with 17 bases in between. Per germline, CDR1 SNHLY and CDR2 FYNNEI.

The V call is TRBV18, the J call TRBJ1-1; D is unresolved. The CDR3 totals 15 residues. V was cut by 2 bases and J by 2 bases, with 12 bases left in between. CDR1 KGHSH and CDR2 LQKENI come from the germline V gene. CDR3 DNA sequence: TGTGCCAGCTCACCAGGCATACAAACCAACACTGAAGCTTTCTTT. Its translation: CASSPGIQTNTEAFF.

This clone has just one count. The chain employs TRBV18 and TRBJ1-2; 8 bases fit TRBD1. Per the germline V gene, CDR1 is KGHSH and CDR2 is LQKENI. V shed 1 base, J shed 4 bases, and the junction held 5 bases outside the gene matches. CDR3 length: 15 residues. CDR3 protein: CASSPLDRVGYGYTF. CDR3 nucleotide sequence: TGTGCCAGCTCACCACTGGACAGGGTGGGCTATGGCTACACCTTC.

This chain connects TRBV7-6 to TRBJ2-2; D remains ambiguous. Germline V gene sequence: CDR1 SGHVS, CDR2 FNYEAQ. The V gene lost 1 base and the J gene lost 1 base, with 4 bases spanning the gap. The CDR3 loop spans 14 amino acids. The CDR3: CASSLDGNTGELFF. CDR3 nucleotides: TGTGCCAGCAGCTTAGACGGGAACACCGGGGAGCTGTTTTTT. Combining the CDR3 with reference TRBV7-6 and TRBJ2-2 gives the whole variable domain GAGVSQSPRYKVTKRGQDVALRCDPISGHVSLYWYRQALGQGPEFLTYFNYEAQQDKSGLPNDRFSAERPEGSISTLTIQRTEQRDSAMYRCASSLDGNTGELFFGEGSRLTVL.

This chain uses TRBV10-3 with TRBJ1-5; 7 bases agree with TRBD1. The germline gives CDR1 ENHRY, CDR2 SYGVKD. The J segment lost 7 bases and the V segment lost 3 bases, leaving 9 bases of the junction unmatched. This CDR3 is built from 15 residues. The CDR3 sequence is CAISDLQGPLQPQHF. CDR3 coding DNA: TGTGCCATCAGTGATTTACAGGGGCCCTTGCAGCCCCAGCATTTT.

This chain uses TRBV29-1 with TRBJ2-3; 9 nucleotides align to TRBD2. This CDR3 is built from 14 residues. The V gene's germline CDR1 is SQVTM and CDR2 ANQGSEA. V gave up 7 bases and J gave up 2 bases; unmatched junction bases: 7. The CDR3 coding sequence is TGCAGCGCCAAGACTAGCGGAGACACAGATACGCAGTATTTT. Its translation is CSAKTSGDTDTQYF.

This chain uses TRBV30 with TRBJ2-1; D is ambiguous. The germline V gene encodes CDR1 GTSNPN and CDR2 SVGIG (reference sequence). The CDR3 has 12 amino acids. V lost 0 bases to trimming and J lost 7 bases, with 7 bases between them. CDR3 region: CAWSVGRNEQFF. For the CDR3, the DNA is TGTGCCTGGAGTGTCGGCCGAAATGAGCAGTTCTTC.

By share of the sample, this clone is medium-sized. V gene TRBV6-1 combines with J gene TRBJ1-1; no definite D call. V was clipped by 0 bases and J by 8 bases, with 7 bases between them. This CDR3 contains 12 residues. Germline CDR1 MNHNS, CDR2 SASEGT. CDR3 bases: TGTGCCAGCAGTGAAGCGAGGTTGGAAGCTTTCTTT. Protein product: CASSEARLEAFF.

This CDR3 is CASSPRDRGLVTEAFF. The DNA for the CDR3 is TGTGCCAGCAGTCCTCGGGACAGGGGGCTGGTAACTGAAGCTTTCTTT. This chain uses TRBV6-6 with TRBJ1-1; TRBD1 agrees at 12 bases. The J segment lost 5 bases and the V segment lost 5 bases, leaving 9 bases of the junction unmatched. The germline gives CDR1 MNHNY, CDR2 SVGAGI (reference sequence). This CDR3 has 16 amino acids.

This clone is a singleton in its sample. The rearrangement links TRBV19 to TRBJ1-6; possibly TRBD1 for D (5 bases). The CDR3 consists of 14 residues. Germline values: CDR1 LNHDA, CDR2 SQIVND (reference sequence). The V end was cut by 8 bases, the J end by 9 bases, with 17 bases between. The CDR3 DNA reads TGTGCCAGTCAAAGCCGGCAGGGTGGTTCACCCCTCCACTTT. Translation gives CASQSRQGGSPLHF. Combining the CDR3 with reference TRBV19 and TRBJ1-6 gives the whole variable domain DGGITQSPKYLFRKEGQNVTLSCEQNLNHDAMYWYRQDPGQGLRLIYYSQIVNDFQKGDIAEGYSVSREKKESFPLTVTSAQKNPTAFYLCASQSRQGGSPLHFGNGTRLTVT.